Listed here are 2 T cell receptor beta chains from one sample, sequenced in a study of T cell responses to AZD1222 COVID-19 vaccine. Clones were sequenced by immunoSEQ multiplex PCR, and TCRdb holds only the in-frame ones, with some missing. Altogether about 120,000 clones are present, roughly 91% being singletons, with the ten largest covering 4.5% to 6%. This specimen consisted of peripheral blood, obtained 28 days after the second AZD1222 dose. The source of these receptors is an adult who received the AZD1222 COVID-19 vaccine.

This chain links TRBV25-1 with TRBJ1-1; maybe TRBD1 (6 bases). Trimming left V 0 bases short and J 5 bases short, with 16 bases between. The germline CDR1 and CDR2 sequences are MGHDK and SYGVNS. This CDR3 comprises 16 residues. This CDR3 is CASSEYPVGGRTEAFF. The CDR3 coding sequence is TGTGCCAGCAGTGAATATCCGGTGGGGGGGCGAACTGAAGCTTTCTTT. Using reference TRBV25-1 and TRBJ1-1 for the parts outside the CDR3, the full variable domain is EADIYQTPRYLVIGTGKKITLECSQTMGHDKMYWYQQDPGMELHLIHYSYGVNSTEKGDLSSESTVSRIRTEHFPLTLESARPSHTSQYLCASSEYPVGGRTEAFFGQGTRLTVV.

The chain combines TRBV6-6 with TRBJ1-3, with D possibly matching TRBD1 (5 bases). V was cut by 2 bases and J by 3 bases, with 14 bases left in between. The CDR3 spans 16 residues. Germline V lookup: CDR1 MNHNY, CDR2 SVGAGI (reference sequence). The CDR3 DNA is TGTGCCAGCAGTTACCTAGCAGGGTCTAATGGAAACACCATATATTTT. Amino acids: CASSYLAGSNGNTIYF.